One sample yielded the 19 T cell receptor delta chains listed below, sequenced in a study of human gamma delta and Vdelta1 T cells (dated by TCRdb to 2017 to 2018). These receptors lack a known antigen. Library preparation was by PCR. The sequencer was an Illumina MiSeq. For TCRdb, the public reads were processed anew by CATT, and duplicate DNA sequences were folded into one row. The sample includes 6,000 to 7,000 delta-chain clones, with approximately 40% observed a single time. The ten largest account for about 6.4% of the sample. Sequenced sample: Vdelta1 gamma-delta T cells from blood grown in culture (DOT cells). The label giving this sample's cell subset or site can be read as: Delta One T cells, in vitro expanded/differentiated Vd1+ gamma-delta T cells. The receptors shown here come from a human donor in good health.

There are a few counts of this clone. V usage is TRDV1 and J usage is TRDJ1; the D gene is possibly TRDD3 (6 bases). This CDR3 contains 21 residues. The germline V and J ends were trimmed by 2 bases and 7 bases, with 35 bases remaining between them. From germline, CDR1 is TSWWSYY and CDR2 QGS. CDR3 in amino acids: CALGESSRGFPRGGESGKLIF. For the CDR3, the DNA is TGTGCTCTTGGGGAATCCTCACGGGGATTCCCGAGAGGTGGGGAATCCGGTAAACTCATCTTT.

The rearrangement uses TRDV1 and TRDJ1; 9 bases fit TRDD3. The germline CDR1 and CDR2 sequences are TSWWSYY and QGS. With V trimmed by 5 bases and J by 5 bases, 9 bases remained unmatched. This CDR3 comprises 15 residues. DNA of the CDR3: TGTGCTCTTGGGTTTCGTACTGGGGGACCTGATAAACTCATCTTT. This sequence encodes CALGFRTGGPDKLIF.

This chain links TRDV1 with TRDJ1, with 12 bases fitting TRDD3. Unmatched junction bases numbered 24, after V lost 1 base and J lost 3 bases. The CDR3 runs 23 residues. CDR1 and CDR2 from the germline V gene are TSWWSYY and QGS. The CDR3 sequence: CALGERTGPTPSLGDTCADKLIF. The DNA for the CDR3 is TGTGCTCTTGGGGAACGTACAGGCCCTACGCCCTCGCTGGGGGATACGTGTGCCGATAAACTCATCTTT.

The V gene is TRDV1, the J gene TRDJ1; 7 nucleotides align to TRDD3. CDR3 size: 22 residues. The germline V gene has CDR1 TSWWSYY and CDR2 QGS. V gave up 0 bases and J gave up 4 bases; unmatched junction bases: 26. This CDR3 reads CALGELEGLFLNWGSNDDKLIF. The CDR3 region has the DNA TGTGCTCTTGGGGAACTAGAAGGGTTATTCCTCAACTGGGGAAGCAACGACGATAAACTCATCTTT.

About this clone: The junction departs from the called germline gene at one end, perhaps through a read error. The rearrangement uses TRDV1 and TRDJ1; D may be TRDD3 (5 bases). The CDR3 contains 20 residues. Germline-derived CDR1 and CDR2 are TSWWSYY and QGS. CDR3 DNA: TGTGCTATTGGGGAAACCCGGGACGGGGTTTACGTGGGGAAAACCGATAAACTCATCTTT. This sequence encodes CAIGETRDGVYVGKTDKLIF.

V gene TRDV1 combines with J gene TRDJ1; TRDD3 aligns across 9 bases. J gave up 3 bases and V 4 bases, and 18 bases lay outside the gene matches. The CDR3 totals 19 residues. Germline V gene lookup returns CDR1 TSWWSYY and CDR2 QGS. As DNA, the CDR3 is TGTGCTCTTGGGGCCACGCGTTGGGGGATATCAAAGTACCCCGATAAACTCATCTTT. Translation: CALGATRWGISKYPDKLIF.

This clone has a handful of counts. V usage is TRDV1 and J usage is TRDJ1; D is perhaps TRDD2 (6 bases). V was shortened by 2 bases and J by 0 bases, with 25 bases between the two germline ends. There are 20 residues in the CDR3. Germline loops: CDR1 TSWWSYY, CDR2 QGS. The CDR3 reads CALGESVLPVWLPYTDKLIF. Written as DNA, the CDR3 is TGTGCTCTTGGGGAATCTGTCCTACCGGTCTGGCTACCGTACACCGATAAACTCATCTTT.

The chain carries TRDV1 and TRDJ1, with 7 bases matching TRDD3. Losses at the gene ends were 2 bases for V and 4 bases for J; bases not matched to a gene: 16. The CDR3 is 18 residues long. The germline gives CDR1 TSWWSYY, CDR2 QGS. CDR3 region: CALGEGLLRTGEYDKLIF. DNA for the CDR3: TGTGCTCTTGGGGAAGGCCTACTGCGTACTGGGGAGTACGATAAACTCATCTTT.

The rearrangement joins TRDV1 to TRDJ1; TRDD2 matches at 9 bases. V shed 1 base, J shed 0 bases, and the junction held 27 bases outside the gene matches. CDR1 is TSWWSYY and CDR2 is QGS in the germline V gene. The CDR3 spans 24 residues. CDR3 DNA: TGTGCTCTTGGGGAACGGCCTTCCTACGTTGGCCAGTACTCCTGGGGGTCCCACACCGATAAACTCATCTTT. Translated: CALGERPSYVGQYSWGSHTDKLIF.

This chain connects TRDV1 to TRDJ1, with D possibly being TRDD3 (7 bases). From germline, CDR1 is TSWWSYY and CDR2 QGS. This CDR3 spans 21 amino acids. The V and J ends lost 2 bases and 10 bases respectively, with 38 bases between them. The CDR3 spells CALGEGEKAFPTLYSWGGLIF. In DNA form, the CDR3 reads TGTGCTCTTGGGGAAGGAGAAAAGGCCTTCCCCACACTATACTCCTGGGGGGGACTCATCTTT.

The chain has TRDV1 and TRDJ1; D gene ambiguous. The CDR3 is 14 residues long. The ends were cut back, 1 base at V and 8 bases at J, with 14 bases in the middle. Germline assignment: CDR1 TSWWSYY and CDR2 QGS. The CDR3 loop is CALGEHPPHRKLIF. For the CDR3, the DNA is TGTGCTCTTGGGGAACACCCCCCCCACCGAAAACTCATCTTT.

As for this clone: This may be a read error: a much more frequent sequence differs by one nucleotide. The sample holds other DNA sequences that translate to the same CDR3. V is TRAV38-2/DV8 and J is TRDJ1; 13 positions agree with TRDD3. Germline CDR1 is TSESDYY and CDR2 is QEAYKQQN. J lost 2 bases, V lost 3 bases, and 28 bases had no gene match. This CDR3 comprises 24 residues. For the CDR3, the DNA is TGTGCTTATAGGACAGCGTGGGTGATTCCCACTCCGTGTACTGGGGGATACGCTACCGATAAACTCATCTTT. Residues: CAYRTAWVIPTPCTGGYATDKLIF.

This clone is classed as medium-sized. Other DNA sequences from this sample encode an identical CDR3 as well. The chain carries TRDV1 and TRDJ1; no clear D. Germline assignment: CDR1 TSWWSYY and CDR2 QGS. The V gene lost 2 bases and the J gene lost 2 bases, with 18 bases spanning the gap. This CDR3 is built from 17 residues. The CDR3 here is CALGEVYLDPLTDKLIF. The CDR3 DNA reads TGTGCTCTTGGGGAAGTCTACCTGGACCCCTTAACCGATAAACTCATCTTT.

The chain joins TRDV1 to TRDJ1; 7 nucleotides match TRDD2. Looked up from germline, CDR1 is TSWWSYY and CDR2 is QGS. The length of the CDR3 is 19 residues. V shed 3 bases and J 0 bases; nucleotides not matched to a gene: 16. CDR3 region: CALGEGFLPLKRDTDKLIF. CDR3 DNA: TGTGCTCTTGGGGAGGGGTTCCTACCCCTTAAGAGGGACACCGATAAACTCATCTTT.

The chain joins TRDV1 to TRDJ1; 10 bases fit TRDD3. V shed 4 bases, J shed 7 bases, and the junction held 18 bases outside the gene matches. The CDR3 length is 18 residues. Per the germline V gene, CDR1 is TSWWSYY and CDR2 is QGS. Here the CDR3 DNA reads TGTGCTCTTGGGGCCCGCCTGGATCTGGGGGATAGGGGGCCTAAACTCATCTTT. The encoded protein is CALGARLDLGDRGPKLIF.

This clone was counted a few times. This likely reflects a read error, since a far larger clone is one base away. V and J are TRDV1 and TRDJ1; 8 bases are a match to TRDD3. This CDR3 is 18 amino acids long. The ends lost 1 base at V and 0 bases at J; junction bases unmatched: 10. Germline CDR1 and CDR2: TSWWSYY and QGS. The DNA of the CDR3 is TGTGCTCTTGGGGAACCCGCGAGGGGATACTGGTACACCGATAAACTCATCTTT. Amino acid sequence: CALGEPARGYWYTDKLIF.

V gene TRDV1 combines with J gene TRDJ1, with 7 positions matching TRDD2. Germline values: CDR1 TSWWSYY, CDR2 QGS. The junction had 38 bases not matched to a gene; V was cut back by 1 base and J by 0 bases. The CDR3 contains 27 residues. The CDR3 is CALGEPQIPTTHPPFFPWEPNTDKLIF. DNA of the CDR3: TGTGCTCTTGGGGAACCCCAAATTCCTACGACCCACCCACCATTCTTTCCCTGGGAACCAAACACCGATAAACTCATCTTT.

Concerning this clone: Given a far larger clone just one base away, this is likely a sequencing read error. In the same sample, other DNA sequences code for this CDR3. The chain joins TRDV1 to TRDJ1, with TRDD3 matching 8 bases. The CDR3 runs to 19 residues. J was trimmed by 3 bases and V by 3 bases; bases with no gene match: 18. Germline loops: CDR1 TSWWSYY, CDR2 QGS. The CDR3 coding sequence is TGTGCTCTTGGGGACGTACCTACTCGTGGGGGATTCAGGGCCGATAAACTCATCTTT. Protein: CALGDVPTRGGFRADKLIF.

This chain connects TRDV1 to TRDJ1; 9 bases are shared with TRDD3. CDR3 length: 25 residues. Per germline, CDR1 TSWWSYY and CDR2 QGS. V was pared by 2 bases and J by 1 base, with 32 bases of the junction left unmatched. This CDR3 reads CALGEIPSSTRGKYWGNRATDKLIF. The CDR3 region has the DNA TGTGCTCTTGGGGAAATTCCTTCCTCAACGCGGGGCAAGTACTGGGGGAACCGGGCCACCGATAAACTCATCTTT.